The source of this T cell receptor (beta chain) is a study of early T cells in non-severe SARS-CoV-2 infection. Overall study context: Sequencing input comprised bulk RNA from unsorted whole blood; chain pairing was not available.

Note on this clonotype: Its matching antigen is unknown.

As part of library construction, unique molecular identifiers were attached to individual cDNA molecules. Each CDR3 protein is one row after TCRdb ran MiXCR on the 5' RACE reads. The table has about 56,000 distinct CDR3 sequences, over 13% seen once. Study-wide findings and caveats: VDJdb matching, biased toward anti-spike CD8 responses, missed private and CD4 specificities.

Trimming left V 2 bases short and J 0 bases short, with 11 bases between. The CDR3 is made up of 17 amino acids. Germline loops: CDR1 LNHNV, CDR2 YYDKDF (reference sequence). This chain links TRBV15 with TRBJ2-6, with D unclear. This TCR came from an adult who was a healthcare worker with PCR-confirmed SARS-CoV-2 infection or an uninfected control (not recorded which). This sample comprised whole blood, obtained at baseline. DNA of the CDR3: TGTGCCACCAGCAGAACAGCTTCGAGCTCTGGGGCCAACGTCCTGACTTTC. Encoded protein: CATSRTASSSGANVLTF. The full variable domain, rest sourced from reference TRBV15 and TRBJ2-6, is DAMVIQNPRYQVTQFGKPVTLSCSQTLNHNVMYWYQQKSSQAPKLLFHYYDKDFNNEADTPDNFQSRRPNTSFCFLDIRSPGLGDTAMYLCATSRTASSSGANVLTFGAGSRLTVL.